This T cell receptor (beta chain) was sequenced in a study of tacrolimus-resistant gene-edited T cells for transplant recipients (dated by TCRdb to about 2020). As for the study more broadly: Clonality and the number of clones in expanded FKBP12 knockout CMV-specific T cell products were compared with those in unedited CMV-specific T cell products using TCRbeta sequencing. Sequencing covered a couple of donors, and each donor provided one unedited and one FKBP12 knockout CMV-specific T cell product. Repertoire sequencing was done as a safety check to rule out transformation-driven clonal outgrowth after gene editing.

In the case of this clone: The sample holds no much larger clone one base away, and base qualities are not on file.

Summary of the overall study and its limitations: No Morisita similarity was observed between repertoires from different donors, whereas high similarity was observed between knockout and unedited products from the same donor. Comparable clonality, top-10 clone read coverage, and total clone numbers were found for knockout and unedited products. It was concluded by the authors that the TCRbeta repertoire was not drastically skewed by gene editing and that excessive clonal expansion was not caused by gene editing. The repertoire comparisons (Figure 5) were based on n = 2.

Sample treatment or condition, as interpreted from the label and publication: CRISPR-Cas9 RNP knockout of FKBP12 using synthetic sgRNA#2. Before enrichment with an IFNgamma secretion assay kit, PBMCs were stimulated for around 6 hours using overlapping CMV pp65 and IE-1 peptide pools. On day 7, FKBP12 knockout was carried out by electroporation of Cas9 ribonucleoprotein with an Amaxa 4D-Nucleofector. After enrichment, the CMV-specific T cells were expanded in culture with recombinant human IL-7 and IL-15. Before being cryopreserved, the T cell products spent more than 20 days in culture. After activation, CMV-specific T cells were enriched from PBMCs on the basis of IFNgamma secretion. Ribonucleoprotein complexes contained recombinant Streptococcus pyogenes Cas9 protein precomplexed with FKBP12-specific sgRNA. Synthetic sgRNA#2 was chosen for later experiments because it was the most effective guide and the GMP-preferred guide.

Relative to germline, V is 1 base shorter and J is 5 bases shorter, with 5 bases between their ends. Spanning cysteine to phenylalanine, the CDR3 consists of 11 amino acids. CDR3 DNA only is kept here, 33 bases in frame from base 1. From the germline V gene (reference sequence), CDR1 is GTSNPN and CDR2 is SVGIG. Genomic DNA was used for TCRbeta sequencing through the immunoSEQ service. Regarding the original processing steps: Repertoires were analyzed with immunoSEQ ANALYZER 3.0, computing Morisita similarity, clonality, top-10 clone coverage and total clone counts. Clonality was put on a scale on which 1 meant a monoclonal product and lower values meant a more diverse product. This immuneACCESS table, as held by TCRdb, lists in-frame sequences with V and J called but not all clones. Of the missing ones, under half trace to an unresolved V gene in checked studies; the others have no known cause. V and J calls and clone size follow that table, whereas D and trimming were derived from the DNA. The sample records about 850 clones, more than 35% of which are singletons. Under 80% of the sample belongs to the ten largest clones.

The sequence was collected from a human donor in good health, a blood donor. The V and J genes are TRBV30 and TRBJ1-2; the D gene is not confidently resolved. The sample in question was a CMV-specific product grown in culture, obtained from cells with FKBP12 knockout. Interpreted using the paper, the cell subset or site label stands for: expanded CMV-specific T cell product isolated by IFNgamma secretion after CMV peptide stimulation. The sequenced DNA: TGTGCCTGGAGTGGTATTTATGGCTACACCTTC. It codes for CAWSGIYGYTF.